This T cell receptor (beta chain) was found in a study of response to subunit inactivated influenza vaccine (dated by TCRdb to 2016 to 2019). As for the study more broadly: Deep quantitative profiling of the T cell receptor repertoire was used in the study to follow responses to a trivalent subunit inactivated influenza vaccine.

CDR1 and CDR2 (SNHLY, FYNNEI) derive from the germline V gene. Trimmed from V: 6 bases; trimmed from J: 0 bases; junction bases lacking a gene match: 8. From the cysteine up to the phenylalanine, the CDR3 has a length of 16 residues. The entry retains the CDR3 DNA only, 48 bases that are in frame from base 1. General study outcomes and caveats: The authors proposed that each seasonal influenza vaccination may bring in only a limited number of new T cells.

To note about this clonotype: Its antigen has not been determined. There are no base qualities to consult, and no much larger clone falls within one base.

The library was obtained by RT-PCR. Sequencing was carried out with an Illumina HiSeq 2500. TCRdb reran the public reads through fastp at Q25 and MiXCR, keeping productive beta chains. Each entry merges the rows of one CDR3 protein and shows their most common DNA and genes. The sample contains roughly 710,000 distinct CDR3 sequences, 14% of them found a single time. Of the sample, approximately 7.6% falls within the top ten clones. The source material was PBMCs from blood, sampled less than 15 days before vaccination. The source of this sequence is a man aged 45 to 65 who received an inactivated influenza vaccine. Donor details come from another sample of the same person, matched by shared clones. The chain links TRBV2 with TRBJ2-3; the junction holds 8 bases that match TRBD2. The DNA sequence is TGTGCCAGCAGGGTCGGACTAGCATGGAGCACAGATACGCAGTATTTT. Its translation is CASRVGLAWSTDTQYF.